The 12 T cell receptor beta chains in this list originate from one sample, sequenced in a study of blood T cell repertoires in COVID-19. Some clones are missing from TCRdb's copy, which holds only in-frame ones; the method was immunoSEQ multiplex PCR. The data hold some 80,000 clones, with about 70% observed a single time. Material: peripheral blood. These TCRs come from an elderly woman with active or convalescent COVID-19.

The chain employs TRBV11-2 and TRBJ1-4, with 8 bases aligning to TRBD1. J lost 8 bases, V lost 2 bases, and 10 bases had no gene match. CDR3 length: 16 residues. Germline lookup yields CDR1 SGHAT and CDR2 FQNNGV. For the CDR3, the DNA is TGTGCCAGCAGCTTAATCTCACAGGGGGTAAAAGAAAAACTGTTTTTT. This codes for CASSLISQGVKEKLFF.

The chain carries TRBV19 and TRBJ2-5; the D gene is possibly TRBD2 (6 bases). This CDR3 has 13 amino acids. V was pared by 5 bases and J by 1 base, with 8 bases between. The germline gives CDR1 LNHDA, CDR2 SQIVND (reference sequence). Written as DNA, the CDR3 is TGTGCCAGTAGTCGGGGACTCCAAGAGACCCAGTACTTC. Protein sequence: CASSRGLQETQYF.

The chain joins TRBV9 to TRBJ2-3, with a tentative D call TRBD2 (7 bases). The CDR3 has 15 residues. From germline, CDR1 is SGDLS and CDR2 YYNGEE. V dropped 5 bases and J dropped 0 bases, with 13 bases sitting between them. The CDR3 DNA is TGTGCCAGCAGTAGGGGGGGAGGCAGCACAGATACGCAGTATTTT. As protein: CASSRGGGSTDTQYF.

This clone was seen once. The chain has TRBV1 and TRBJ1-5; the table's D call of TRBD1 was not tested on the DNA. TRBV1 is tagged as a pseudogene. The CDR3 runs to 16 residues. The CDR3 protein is CTSSQDGPGGNQPQHF. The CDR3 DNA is TGCACCAGCAGCCAAGATGGTCCAGGGGGCAATCAGCCCCAGCATTTT.

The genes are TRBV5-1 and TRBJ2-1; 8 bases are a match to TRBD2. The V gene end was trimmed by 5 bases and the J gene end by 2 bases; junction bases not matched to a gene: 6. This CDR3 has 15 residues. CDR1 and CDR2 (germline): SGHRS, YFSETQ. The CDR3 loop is CASRHGGEPYNEQFF. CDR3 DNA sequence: TGCGCCAGCAGGCACGGGGGGGAGCCCTACAATGAGCAGTTCTTC.

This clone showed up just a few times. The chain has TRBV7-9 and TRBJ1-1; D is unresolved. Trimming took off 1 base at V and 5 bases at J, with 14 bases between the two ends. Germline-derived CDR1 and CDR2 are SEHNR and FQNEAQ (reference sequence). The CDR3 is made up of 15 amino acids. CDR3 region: CASSLVSGQVTEAFF. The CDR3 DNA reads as TGTGCCAGCAGCTTAGTATCCGGCCAGGTAACTGAAGCTTTCTTT.

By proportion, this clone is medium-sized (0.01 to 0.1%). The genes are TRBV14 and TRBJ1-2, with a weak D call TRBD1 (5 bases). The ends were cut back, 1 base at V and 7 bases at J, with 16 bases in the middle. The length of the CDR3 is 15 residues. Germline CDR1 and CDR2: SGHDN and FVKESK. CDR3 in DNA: TGTGCCAGCAGCCAAGGGGTCGCAGGGCCGGTTGGCTACACCTTC. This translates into CASSQGVAGPVGYTF.

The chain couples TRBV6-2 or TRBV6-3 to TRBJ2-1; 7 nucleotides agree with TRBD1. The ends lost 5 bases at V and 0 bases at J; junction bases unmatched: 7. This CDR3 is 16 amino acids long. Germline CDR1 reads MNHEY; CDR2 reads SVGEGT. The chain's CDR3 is CASSTQRDSSYNEQFF. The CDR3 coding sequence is TGTGCCAGCAGTACCCAGAGGGACAGCTCCTACAATGAGCAGTTCTTC.

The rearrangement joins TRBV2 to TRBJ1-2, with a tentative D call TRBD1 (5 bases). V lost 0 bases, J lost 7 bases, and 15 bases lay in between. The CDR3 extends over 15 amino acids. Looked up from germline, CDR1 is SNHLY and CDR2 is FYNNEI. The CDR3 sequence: CASSEALGLSGGYTF. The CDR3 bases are TGTGCCAGCAGTGAAGCGCTGGGGCTATCCGGTGGCTACACCTTC.

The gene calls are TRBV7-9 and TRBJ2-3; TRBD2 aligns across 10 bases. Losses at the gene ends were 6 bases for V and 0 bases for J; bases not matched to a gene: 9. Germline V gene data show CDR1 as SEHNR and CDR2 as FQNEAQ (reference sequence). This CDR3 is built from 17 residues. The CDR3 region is CASSASGGYTSTDTQYF. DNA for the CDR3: TGTGCCAGCAGTGCTAGCGGGGGATACACTAGCACAGATACGCAGTATTTT.

The CDR3 region is CASGRTASSYEQYF. In nucleotides, the CDR3 is TGTGCCAGCGGTAGGACAGCGAGCTCCTACGAGCAGTACTTC. The genes are TRBV6-5 and TRBJ2-7, with a tentative D call TRBD1 (6 bases). This CDR3 comprises 14 residues. CDR1 and CDR2 from the germline V gene are MNHEY and SVGAGI. The V end was cut by 8 bases, the J end by 0 bases, with 14 bases between.

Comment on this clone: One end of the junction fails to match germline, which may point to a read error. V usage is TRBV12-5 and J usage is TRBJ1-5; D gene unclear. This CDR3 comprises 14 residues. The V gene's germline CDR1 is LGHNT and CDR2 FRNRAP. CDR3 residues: CASGLPTEDHPQHF. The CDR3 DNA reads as TGTGCTAGTGGTTTACCGACGGAGGATCATCCCCAGCATTTT.